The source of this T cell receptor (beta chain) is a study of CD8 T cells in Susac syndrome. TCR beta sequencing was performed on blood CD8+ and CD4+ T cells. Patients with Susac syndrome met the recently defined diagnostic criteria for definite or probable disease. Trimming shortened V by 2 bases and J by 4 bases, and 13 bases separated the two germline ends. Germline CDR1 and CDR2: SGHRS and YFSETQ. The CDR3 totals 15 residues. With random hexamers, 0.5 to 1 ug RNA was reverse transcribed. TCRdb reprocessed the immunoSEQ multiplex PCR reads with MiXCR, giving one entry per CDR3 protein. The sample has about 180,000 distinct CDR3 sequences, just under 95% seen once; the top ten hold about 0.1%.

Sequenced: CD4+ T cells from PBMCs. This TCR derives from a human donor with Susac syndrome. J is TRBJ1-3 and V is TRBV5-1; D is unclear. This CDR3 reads CASSLNSPIGNTIYF. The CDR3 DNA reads TGCGCCAGCAGCTTAAACAGTCCCATCGGAAACACCATATATTTT.